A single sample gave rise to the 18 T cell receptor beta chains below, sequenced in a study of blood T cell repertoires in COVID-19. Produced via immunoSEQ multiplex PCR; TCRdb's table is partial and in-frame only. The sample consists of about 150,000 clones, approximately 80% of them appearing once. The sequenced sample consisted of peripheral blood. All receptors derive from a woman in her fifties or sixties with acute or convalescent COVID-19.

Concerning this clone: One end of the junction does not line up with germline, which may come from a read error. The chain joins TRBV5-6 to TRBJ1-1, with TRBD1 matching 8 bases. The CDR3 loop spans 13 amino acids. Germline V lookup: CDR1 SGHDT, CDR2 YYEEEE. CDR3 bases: TGTGCCAGCAGTCCAGACAGGGGACCTGAGGCTTTCTTT. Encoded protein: CASSPDRGPEAFF.

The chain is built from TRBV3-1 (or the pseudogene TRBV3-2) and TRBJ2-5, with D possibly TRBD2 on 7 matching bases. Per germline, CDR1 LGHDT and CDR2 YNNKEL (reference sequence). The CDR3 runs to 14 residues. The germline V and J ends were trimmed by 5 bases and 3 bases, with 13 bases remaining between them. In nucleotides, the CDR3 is TGTGCCAGCAGCATCGCGGGGGCGAAAGAGACCCAGTACTTC. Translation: CASSIAGAKETQYF.

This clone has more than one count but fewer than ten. This chain's CDR3 is CASSWASGEYEQFF. CDR3 nucleotide sequence: TGTGCCAGTAGTTGGGCTAGCGGGGAGTATGAGCAGTTCTTC. The V gene is TRBV19, the J gene TRBJ2-1; 9 bases align to TRBD2. Germline V lookup: CDR1 LNHDA, CDR2 SQIVND (reference sequence). The CDR3 extends over 14 amino acids. V lost 5 bases and J lost 8; bases outside the gene matches: 7. Supplemented by reference TRBV19 and TRBJ2-1, the full variable domain reads DGGITQSPKYLFRKEGQNVTLSCEQNLNHDAMYWYRQDPGQGLRLIYYSQIVNDFQKGDIAEGYSVSREKKESFPLTVTSAQKNPTAFYLCASSWASGEYEQFFGPGTRLTVL.

CDR3 sequence (DNA): TGTGCCAGCAGTCTAGCCATCTATGGCTACACCTTC. Translated, it gives CASSLAIYGYTF. The rearrangement links TRBV28 to TRBJ1-2, with unresolved D. V was trimmed by 5 bases and J by 4 bases, leaving 8 bases between them. CDR3 size: 12 residues. CDR1 is MDHEN, CDR2 SYDVKM, per germline.

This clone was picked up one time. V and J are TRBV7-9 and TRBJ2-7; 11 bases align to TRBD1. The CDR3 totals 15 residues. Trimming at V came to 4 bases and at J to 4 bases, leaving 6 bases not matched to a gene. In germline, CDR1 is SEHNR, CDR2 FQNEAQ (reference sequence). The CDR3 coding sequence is TGTGCCAGCAGCTCCCGGGACAGGGGGATATACGAGCAGTACTTC. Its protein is CASSSRDRGIYEQYF. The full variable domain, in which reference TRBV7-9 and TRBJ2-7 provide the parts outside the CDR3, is DTGVSQNPRHKITKRGQNVTFRCDPISEHNRLYWYRQTLGQGPEFLTYFQNEAQLEKSRLLSDRFSAERPKGSFSTLEIQRTEQGDSAMYLCASSSRDRGIYEQYFGPGTRLTVT.

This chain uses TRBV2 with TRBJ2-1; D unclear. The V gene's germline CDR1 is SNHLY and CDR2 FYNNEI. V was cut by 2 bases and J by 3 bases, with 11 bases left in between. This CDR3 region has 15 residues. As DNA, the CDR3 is TGTGCCAGCAGTGAACTGGCAGGTCACTACAATGAGCAGTTCTTC. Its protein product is CASSELAGHYNEQFF.

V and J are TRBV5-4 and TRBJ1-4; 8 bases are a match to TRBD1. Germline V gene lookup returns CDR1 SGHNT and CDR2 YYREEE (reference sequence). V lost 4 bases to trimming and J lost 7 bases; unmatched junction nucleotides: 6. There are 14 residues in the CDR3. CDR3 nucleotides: TGTGCCAGCAGCGCGGACAGGGCGGGTGAAAAACTGTTTTTT. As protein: CASSADRAGEKLFF. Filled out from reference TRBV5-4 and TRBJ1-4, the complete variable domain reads ETGVTQSPTHLIKTRGQQVTLRCSSQSGHNTVSWYQQALGQGPQFIFQYYREEENGRGNFPPRFSGLQFPNYSSELNVNALELDDSALYLCASSADRAGEKLFFGSGTQLSVL.

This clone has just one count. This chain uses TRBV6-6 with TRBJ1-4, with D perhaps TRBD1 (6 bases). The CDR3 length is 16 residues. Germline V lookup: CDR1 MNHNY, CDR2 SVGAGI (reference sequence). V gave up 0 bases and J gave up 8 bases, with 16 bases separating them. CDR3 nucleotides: TGTGCCAGCAGTTACTCGGAAGGGGGTTCAGACGAAAAACTGTTTTTT. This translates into CASSYSEGGSDEKLFF.

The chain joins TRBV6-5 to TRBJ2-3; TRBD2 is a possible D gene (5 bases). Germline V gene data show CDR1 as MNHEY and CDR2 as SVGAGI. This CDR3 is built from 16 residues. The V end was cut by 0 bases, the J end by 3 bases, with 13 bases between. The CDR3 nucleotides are TGTGCCAGCAGTTACTCCCGGCCGCGGGCGACAGATACGCAGTATTTT. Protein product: CASSYSRPRATDTQYF.

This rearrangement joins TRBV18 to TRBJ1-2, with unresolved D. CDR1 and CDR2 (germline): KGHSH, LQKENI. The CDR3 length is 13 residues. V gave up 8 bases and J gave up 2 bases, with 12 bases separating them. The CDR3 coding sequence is TGTGCCAGCCAAGTCGCGGGAAACTATGGCTACACCTTC. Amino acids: CASQVAGNYGYTF.

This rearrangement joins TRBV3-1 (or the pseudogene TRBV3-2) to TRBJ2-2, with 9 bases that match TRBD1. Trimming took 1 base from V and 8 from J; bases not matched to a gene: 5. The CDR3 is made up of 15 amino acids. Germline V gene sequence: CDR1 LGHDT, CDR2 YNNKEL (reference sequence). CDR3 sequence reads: CASSQGDRAAGELFF. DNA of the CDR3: TGTGCCAGCAGCCAAGGGGACAGGGCAGCGGGGGAGCTGTTTTTT.

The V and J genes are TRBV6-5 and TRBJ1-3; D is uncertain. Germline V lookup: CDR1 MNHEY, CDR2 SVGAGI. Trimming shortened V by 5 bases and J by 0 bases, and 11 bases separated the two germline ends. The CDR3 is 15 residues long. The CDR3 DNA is TGTGCCAGCAGTCGCAGCGGAAGCTCTGGAAACACCATATATTTT. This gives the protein CASSRSGSSGNTIYF.

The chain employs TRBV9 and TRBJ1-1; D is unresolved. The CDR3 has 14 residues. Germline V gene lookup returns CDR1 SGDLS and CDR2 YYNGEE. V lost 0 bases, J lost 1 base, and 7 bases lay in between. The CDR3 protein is CASSVGSENTEAFF. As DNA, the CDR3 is TGTGCCAGCAGCGTAGGATCAGAGAACACTGAAGCTTTCTTT.

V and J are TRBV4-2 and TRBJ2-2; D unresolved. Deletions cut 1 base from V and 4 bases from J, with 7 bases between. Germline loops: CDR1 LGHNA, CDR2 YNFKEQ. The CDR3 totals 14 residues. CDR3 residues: CASSQVLSTGELFF. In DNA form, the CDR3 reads TGTGCCAGCAGCCAAGTACTGTCCACCGGGGAGCTGTTTTTT.

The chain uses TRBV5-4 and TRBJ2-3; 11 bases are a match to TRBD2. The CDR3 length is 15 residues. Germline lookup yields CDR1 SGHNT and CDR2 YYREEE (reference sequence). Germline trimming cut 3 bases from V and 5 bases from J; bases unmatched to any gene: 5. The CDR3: CASSSTSGAQDTQYF. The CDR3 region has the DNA TGTGCCAGCAGCTCGACTAGCGGGGCCCAAGATACGCAGTATTTT. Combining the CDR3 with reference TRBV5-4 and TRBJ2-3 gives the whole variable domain ETGVTQSPTHLIKTRGQQVTLRCSSQSGHNTVSWYQQALGQGPQFIFQYYREEENGRGNFPPRFSGLQFPNYSSELNVNALELDDSALYLCASSSTSGAQDTQYFGPGTRLTVL.

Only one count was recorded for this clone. The CDR3 region has the DNA TGTGCCAGCCGACAGGGAAACACAGATACGCAGTATTTT. Protein product: CASRQGNTDTQYF. V is TRBV7-9 and J is TRBJ2-3; 7 nucleotides line up with TRBD1. CDR3 length: 13 residues. Trimming took 8 bases from V and 2 from J; bases not matched to a gene: 4. The germline CDR1 and CDR2 sequences are SEHNR and FQNEAQ (reference sequence).

CDR3 sequence (DNA): TGTGCAAGTCGCTCTCTTCCCCACGACAGGGGAGTCGGCGGGGAGCTGTTTTTT. Translated: CASRSLPHDRGVGGELFF. The rearrangement uses TRBV12-2 and TRBJ2-2; the table's D call, TRBD1, was not checked against the DNA. TRBV12-2 is annotated as a pseudogene. The CDR3 runs 18 residues.

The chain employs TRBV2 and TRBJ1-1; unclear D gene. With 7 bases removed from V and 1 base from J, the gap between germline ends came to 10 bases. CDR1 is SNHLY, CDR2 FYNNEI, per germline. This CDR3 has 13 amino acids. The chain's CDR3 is CASILAGNTEAFF. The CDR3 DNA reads TGTGCCAGCATACTGGCAGGGAACACTGAAGCTTTCTTT.